These 32 T cell receptor beta chains share one sample of origin, sequenced in a study of OX40 agonist ivuxolimab in advanced cancers. The method behind the library was the immunoSEQ multiplex PCR assay. Drawn from immuneACCESS, this table holds only the in-frame rearrangements with V and J called that TCRdb kept. Clones are partly lost; checked studies trace under half to an unresolved V gene and leave the rest unexplained. A total of tens of thousands of clones appear in this sample, approximately 92% of them only once. The biggest ten clones account for 0.25% to 0.35% of the sample. The material sequenced was CD4+ or CD8+ T cells sorted from blood, taken in a trial of the OX40 agonist ivuxolimab. These receptors were collected from an adult with an advanced solid tumor such as melanoma, head and neck, liver or kidney cancer.

The chain has TRBV6-6 and TRBJ1-5, with a tentative D call TRBD1 (5 bases). The CDR3 covers 15 residues. V lost 0 bases, J lost 3 bases, and 9 bases lay in between. CDR1 is MNHNY, CDR2 SVGAGI, per germline (reference sequence). The CDR3 region has the DNA TGTGCCAGCAGTTACTCGGGACTTTACAATCAGCCCCAGCATTTT. This sequence encodes CASSYSGLYNQPQHF.

This sequence joins TRBV6-5 and TRBJ1-5; D is uncertain. The CDR3 is 16 amino acids. Between the trimmed V and J ends, which lost 4 bases and 0 bases, there was a span of 13 bases. The germline V gene encodes CDR1 MNHEY and CDR2 SVGAGI. This CDR3 is CASSSKTQYSNQPQHF. CDR3 DNA: TGTGCCAGCAGTTCAAAGACCCAGTATAGCAATCAGCCCCAGCATTTT.

The chain is built from TRBV7-2 and TRBJ2-7; D remains ambiguous. CDR1 is SGHTA, CDR2 FQGNSA, per germline. V lost 5 bases and J 2 bases, leaving 10 bases between the germline ends. This CDR3 spans 13 amino acids. The CDR3 DNA reads TGTGCCAGCAGCCGAACAGATACCTACGAGCAGTACTTC. Translating it yields CASSRTDTYEQYF.

This clone was counted only a few times. The CDR3 bases are TGTGCCAGCTCACCGACAGACTCCGAGCAGTACTTC. This translates into CASSPTDSEQYF. The chain links TRBV18 to TRBJ2-7; maybe TRBD1 (5 bases). This CDR3 spans 12 amino acids. Trimming removed 3 bases at V and 6 bases at J, with 9 bases between. CDR1 KGHSH and CDR2 LQKENI come from the germline V gene.

This chain's CDR3 is CASSSHKGLAGGEETQYF. CDR3 nucleotides: TGTGCCAGCAGTTCCCACAAGGGACTAGCGGGAGGGGAAGAGACCCAGTACTTC. The genes are TRBV28 and TRBJ2-5; 16 bases fit TRBD2. CDR1 is MDHEN and CDR2 is SYDVKM in the germline V gene. This CDR3 is 18 amino acids long. Trimming removed 4 bases from V and 3 bases from J; junction bases left unmatched: 8.

V gene TRBV5-4 combines with J gene TRBJ2-3, with D perhaps TRBD1 or TRBD2 (5 bases each). CDR3 length: 12 residues. Per germline, CDR1 SGHNT and CDR2 YYREEE (reference sequence). V dropped 7 bases and J dropped 4 bases, with 10 bases sitting between them. The CDR3 here is CASGRGADTQYF. Written as DNA, the CDR3 is TGTGCCAGCGGTCGAGGGGCAGATACGCAGTATTTT.

V gene TRBV7-2 combines with J gene TRBJ2-7; D not certain. This CDR3 contains 15 residues. V shed 2 bases and J shed 6 bases, with 17 bases lying between them. Germline assignment: CDR1 SGHTA and CDR2 FQGNSA. CDR3 protein: CASSLILGVPREQYF. The CDR3 bases are TGTGCCAGCAGCTTAATTCTTGGAGTCCCGCGCGAGCAGTACTTC. Complete variable domain (other parts from reference TRBV7-2 and TRBJ2-7): GAGVSQSPSNKVTEKGKDVELRCDPISGHTALYWYRQSLGQGLEFLIYFQGNSAPDKSGLPSDRFSAERTGGSVSTLTIQRTQQEDSAVYLCASSLILGVPREQYFGPGTRLTVT.

This chain connects TRBV7-2 to TRBJ2-7; the D is unclear. Trimming left V 2 bases short and J 1 base short, with 9 bases between. This CDR3 is 14 amino acids long. Germline assignment: CDR1 SGHTA and CDR2 FQGNSA. The CDR3 sequence: CASSLNFGSYEQYF. CDR3 bases: TGTGCCAGCAGCTTAAATTTCGGATCCTACGAGCAGTACTTC.

The chain employs TRBV7-2 and TRBJ2-7; 8 bases are a match to TRBD1. V lost 5 bases and J lost 3; bases outside the gene matches: 12. The V gene's germline CDR1 is SGHTA and CDR2 FQGNSA. CDR3 length: 16 amino acids. CDR3: CASSPPDRQGYYEQYF. The CDR3 region has the DNA TGTGCCAGCAGCCCACCAGACCGACAGGGGTACTACGAGCAGTACTTC.

The rearrangement links TRBV5-1 to TRBJ2-3; D gene unclear. V shed 5 bases and J shed 3 bases, with 10 bases lying between them. CDR1 and CDR2 from the germline V gene are SGHRS and YFSETQ. The CDR3 is made up of 13 amino acids. The CDR3 reads CASRFDPTDTQYF. The CDR3, as DNA: TGCGCCAGCAGATTCGATCCAACAGATACGCAGTATTTT.

The chain couples TRBV5-1 to TRBJ1-1; no definite D call. The CDR3 extends over 15 amino acids. The germline V gene has CDR1 SGHRS and CDR2 YFSETQ. V shed 4 bases and J shed 7 bases, with 20 bases lying between them. CDR3 sequence (DNA): TGCGCCAGCAGCGAGACGGGCTCGGGATTTAGTGAAGCTTTCTTT. This encodes CASSETGSGFSEAFF.

The chain uses TRBV4-2 and TRBJ1-2, with D unresolved. The V end was cut by 3 bases, the J end by 2 bases, with 22 bases between. Germline values: CDR1 LGHNA, CDR2 YNFKEQ. CDR3 size: 18 residues. The chain's CDR3 is CASSQGTGQMTTNYGYTF. The DNA for the CDR3 is TGTGCCAGCAGCCAGGGTACCGGGCAAATGACGACGAACTATGGCTACACCTTC.

V and J are TRBV11-2 and TRBJ2-3, with TRBD2 identical over 11 bases. The trim removed 5 bases at V and 4 bases at J, leaving 5 bases unmatched. This CDR3 has 15 amino acids. Germline V gene data show CDR1 as SGHAT and CDR2 as FQNNGV. The CDR3 sequence: CASSAQLAGADTQYF. CDR3 nucleotide sequence: TGTGCCAGCAGCGCCCAACTAGCGGGAGCAGATACGCAGTATTTT.

The rearrangement links TRBV5-1 to TRBJ2-3, with D perhaps TRBD1 (6 bases). The ends were cut back, 1 base at V and 6 bases at J, with 12 bases in the middle. CDR1 and CDR2 from the germline V gene are SGHRS and YFSETQ. The CDR3 length is 14 residues. The DNA of the CDR3 is TGCGCCAGCAGCTTGATCAGGGGTGGGGATACGCAGTATTTT. Protein sequence: CASSLIRGGDTQYF.

The chain recombines TRBV30 with TRBJ2-3, with a possible D match to TRBD1 (6 bases). The CDR3 covers 13 residues. The germline V gene encodes CDR1 GTSNPN and CDR2 SVGIG (reference sequence). V lost 7 bases and J lost 7, with 18 bases in between. The CDR3 DNA is TGTGCCTCCTCGACCTCGGGACATAATACGCAGTATTTT. Protein product: CASSTSGHNTQYF. Using reference TRBV30 and TRBJ2-3 for the parts outside the CDR3, the full variable domain is SQTIHQWPATLVQPVGSPLSLECTVEGTSNPNLYWYRQAAGRGLQLLFYSVGIGQISSEVPQNLSASRPQDRQFILSSKKLLLSDSGFYLCASSTSGHNTQYFGPGTRLTVL.

This rearrangement joins TRBV5-1 to TRBJ2-3, with D unclear. V was cut by 2 bases and J by 2 bases, with 12 bases left in between. Germline V lookup: CDR1 SGHRS, CDR2 YFSETQ. The CDR3 covers 15 residues. CDR3 nucleotide sequence: TGCGCCAGCAGCTTATCGGGCCCAACCACAGATACGCAGTATTTT. This sequence encodes CASSLSGPTTDTQYF.

This clone appeared a single time. This sequence joins TRBV6-5 and TRBJ2-7; D ambiguous. The germline gives CDR1 MNHEY, CDR2 SVGAGI. The V and J ends lost 6 bases and 0 bases respectively, with 9 bases between them. The CDR3 has 13 amino acids. The CDR3 here is CASSQAASYEQYF. The CDR3 region has the DNA TGTGCCAGCAGCCAGGCAGCCTCCTACGAGCAGTACTTC.

This chain uses TRBV5-8 with TRBJ1-6, with 7 bases lining up with TRBD1. In germline, CDR1 is SGHTS, CDR2 YDEGEE. Trimming removed 3 bases from V and 5 bases from J; junction bases left unmatched: 8. The CDR3 covers 16 residues. Written as DNA, the CDR3 is TGTGCCAGCAGCTCTGGATTAGGGACAGATAATTCACCCCTCCACTTT. Protein: CASSSGLGTDNSPLHF.

This chain links TRBV19 with TRBJ1-5; weak D call: TRBD1 (6 bases). The V gene's germline CDR1 is LNHDA and CDR2 SQIVND (reference sequence). Trimming left V 1 base short and J 0 bases short, with 19 bases between. This CDR3 contains 19 residues. The CDR3 reads CASSIGEFRGRPSNQPQHF. In DNA, the CDR3 is TGTGCCAGTAGTATAGGGGAATTTCGGGGGCGGCCTAGCAATCAGCCCCAGCATTTT. Variable domain in full (rest from reference TRBV19 and TRBJ1-5): DGGITQSPKYLFRKEGQNVTLSCEQNLNHDAMYWYRQDPGQGLRLIYYSQIVNDFQKGDIAEGYSVSREKKESFPLTVTSAQKNPTAFYLCASSIGEFRGRPSNQPQHFGDGTRLSIL.

This clone has a single count. The J gene is TRBJ2-2, the V gene TRBV9; a possible D gene is TRBD1 (5 bases). This CDR3 spans 13 amino acids. From germline, CDR1 is SGDLS and CDR2 YYNGEE. V lost 6 bases and J lost 5, with 11 bases in between. CDR3 coding DNA: TGTGCCAGCACCAGGGTAGGGACCGGGGAGCTGTTTTTT. Protein product: CASTRVGTGELFF.

Of note for this clone: This specimen includes other DNA sequences encoding the same CDR3. This chain connects TRBV18 to TRBJ1-3; unclear D gene. Deletions cut 0 bases from V and 0 bases from J, with 6 bases between. In germline, CDR1 is KGHSH, CDR2 LQKENI. This CDR3 contains 15 residues. Here the CDR3 DNA reads TGTGCCAGCTCACCACCAGCTAGCTCTGGAAACACCATATATTTT. It is translated as CASSPPASSGNTIYF.

This chain connects TRBV28 to TRBJ1-5; TRBD1 might be the D (5 bases). Looked up from germline, CDR1 is MDHEN and CDR2 is SYDVKM. The CDR3 runs to 13 residues. Trimming stripped 6 bases from V and 5 bases from J, with 11 bases between. CDR3 bases: TGTGCCAGCAGACTGGGACGGTATCAGCCCCAGCATTTT. It codes for CASRLGRYQPQHF.

The chain has TRBV29-1 and TRBJ1-1; D gene unclear. V shed 6 bases and J shed 1 base, with 12 bases lying between them. The CDR3 totals 13 residues. In germline, CDR1 is SQVTM, CDR2 ANQGSEA. CDR3 in DNA: TGCAGCGTGGTTCCCGACCCGAACACTGAAGCTTTCTTT. It encodes CSVVPDPNTEAFF.

This sequence joins TRBV5-1 and TRBJ2-7; 9 nucleotides match TRBD1. V lost 7 bases and J lost 3; bases outside the gene matches: 5. Germline V gives CDR1 SGHRS, CDR2 YFSETQ. This CDR3 has 13 residues. CDR3 DNA: TGCGCCAGCCAGGGGGACAGGGTCTACGAGCAGTACTTC. This translates into CASQGDRVYEQYF.

V and J are TRBV5-1 and TRBJ2-5; 7 positions match TRBD1. V was clipped by 4 bases and J by 4 bases; unmatched bases: 13. The CDR3 consists of 16 residues. CDR1 is SGHRS, CDR2 YFSETQ, per germline. This CDR3 is CASSLTGSGSGETQYF. CDR3 nucleotide sequence: TGCGCCAGCAGCCTGACAGGGAGCGGTTCCGGAGAGACCCAGTACTTC.

This chain uses TRBV5-1 with TRBJ2-5; D uncertain. Germline V gene lookup returns CDR1 SGHRS and CDR2 YFSETQ. Trimming pared 0 bases from V and 6 bases from J, leaving 6 bases between. CDR3 size: 12 residues. This CDR3 reads CASSLEAKTQYF. The CDR3, as DNA: TGCGCCAGCAGCTTGGAGGCCAAGACCCAGTACTTC.

The rearrangement uses TRBV5-1 and TRBJ1-1; D gene uncertain. The CDR3 totals 15 residues. With 0 bases removed from V and 4 bases from J, the gap between germline ends came to 13 bases. The germline CDR1 and CDR2 sequences are SGHRS and YFSETQ. In DNA form, the CDR3 reads TGCGCCAGCAGCTTGGGCGGGGTCCCCAGCACTGAAGCTTTCTTT. This translates into CASSLGGVPSTEAFF.

This chain links TRBV19 with TRBJ1-2; D remains unclear. V lost 9 bases and J lost 0, with 11 bases in between. Germline V CDR1 and CDR2: LNHDA, SQIVND (reference sequence). The CDR3 spans 13 residues. The CDR3 protein is CASTGTANYGYTF. The CDR3 region has the DNA TGTGCCAGCACGGGAACCGCTAACTATGGCTACACCTTC.

This chain connects TRBV18 to TRBJ2-3; TRBD2 matches at 15 bases. V gave up 3 bases and J gave up 2 bases; unmatched junction bases: 12. Per the germline V gene, CDR1 is KGHSH and CDR2 is LQKENI. The CDR3 runs to 20 residues. The CDR3 loop reads CASSPGTSGGPQTYTDTQYF. The CDR3 DNA reads TGTGCCAGCTCACCCGGGACTAGCGGGGGGCCTCAAACTTACACAGATACGCAGTATTTT.

The chain carries TRBV9 and TRBJ2-6; either TRBD1 or TRBD2 may supply D (6 bases each). The CDR3 runs 17 residues. The V end lost 0 bases, the J end lost 0 bases, and 10 bases lay between the germline ends. The germline gives CDR1 SGDLS, CDR2 YYNGEE. This chain's CDR3 is CASSVEGGYSGANVLTF. The CDR3, as DNA: TGTGCCAGCAGCGTAGAGGGGGGCTACTCTGGGGCCAACGTCCTGACTTTC.

The chain has TRBV10-1 and TRBJ2-7, with 11 positions matching TRBD1. Trimming cost V 9 bases and J 2 bases; bases outside gene matches: 6. CDR1 and CDR2 from the germline V gene are WNHNN and SYGVQD (reference sequence). The CDR3 runs 14 residues. CDR3 sequence reads: CARDRGRRPYEQYF. The CDR3 DNA follows: TGCGCCAGGGACAGGGGGCGCAGGCCCTACGAGCAGTACTTC.

In its sample, this clone was seen once. V gene TRBV5-1 combines with J gene TRBJ2-5, with a possible D match to TRBD2 (5 bases). The CDR3 covers 15 residues. The germline V and J ends were trimmed by 5 bases and 1 base, with 15 bases remaining between them. Per the germline V gene, CDR1 is SGHRS and CDR2 is YFSETQ. As DNA, the CDR3 is TGCGCCAGCAGTCTAAGTCCGGGAATCCAAGAGACCCAGTACTTC. Amino acids: CASSLSPGIQETQYF.